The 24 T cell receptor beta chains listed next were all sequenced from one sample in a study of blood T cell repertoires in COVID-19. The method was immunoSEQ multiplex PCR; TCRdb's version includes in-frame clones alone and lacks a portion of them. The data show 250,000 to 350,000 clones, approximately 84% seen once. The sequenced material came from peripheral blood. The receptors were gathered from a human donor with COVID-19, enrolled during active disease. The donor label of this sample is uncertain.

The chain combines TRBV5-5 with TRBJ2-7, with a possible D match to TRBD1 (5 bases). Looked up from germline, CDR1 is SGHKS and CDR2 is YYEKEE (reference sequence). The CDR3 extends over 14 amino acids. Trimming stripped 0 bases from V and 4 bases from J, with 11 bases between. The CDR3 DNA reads TGTGCCAGCAGCTTGGTGGGCAGGGAATACGAGCAGTACTTC. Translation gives CASSLVGREYEQYF.

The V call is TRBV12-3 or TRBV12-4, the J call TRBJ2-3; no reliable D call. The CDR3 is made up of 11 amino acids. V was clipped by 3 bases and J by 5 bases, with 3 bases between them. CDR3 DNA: TGTGCCAGCAGTTTTCTAGATACGCAGTATTTT. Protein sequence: CASSFLDTQYF.

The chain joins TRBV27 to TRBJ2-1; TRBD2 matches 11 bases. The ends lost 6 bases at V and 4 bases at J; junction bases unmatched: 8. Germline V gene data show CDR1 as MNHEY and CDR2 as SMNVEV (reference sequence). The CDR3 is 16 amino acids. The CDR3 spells CASSALAGGRYNEQFF. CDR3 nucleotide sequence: TGTGCCAGCAGCGCCTTAGCGGGAGGGCGTTACAATGAGCAGTTCTTC.

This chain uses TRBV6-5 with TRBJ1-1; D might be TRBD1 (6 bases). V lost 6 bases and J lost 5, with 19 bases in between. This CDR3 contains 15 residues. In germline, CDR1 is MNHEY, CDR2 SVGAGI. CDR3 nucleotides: TGTGCCAGCAGGATTATCAGGGGTTTTGGGACTGAAGCTTTCTTT. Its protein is CASRIIRGFGTEAFF.

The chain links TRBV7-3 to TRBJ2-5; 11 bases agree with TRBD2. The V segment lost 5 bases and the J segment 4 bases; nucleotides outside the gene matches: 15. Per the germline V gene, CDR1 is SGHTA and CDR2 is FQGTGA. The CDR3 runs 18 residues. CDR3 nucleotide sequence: TGTGCCAGCAGCCCGAGGGGGCTAGCGGGAGGTGGGCGAGAGACCCAGTACTTC. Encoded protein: CASSPRGLAGGGRETQYF. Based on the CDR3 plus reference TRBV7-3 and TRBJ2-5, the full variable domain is GAGVSQTPSNKVTEKGKYVELRCDPISGHTALYWYRQSLGQGPEFLIYFQGTGAADDSGLPNDRFFAVRPEGSVSTLKIQRTERGDSAVYLCASSPRGLAGGGRETQYFGPGTRLLVL.

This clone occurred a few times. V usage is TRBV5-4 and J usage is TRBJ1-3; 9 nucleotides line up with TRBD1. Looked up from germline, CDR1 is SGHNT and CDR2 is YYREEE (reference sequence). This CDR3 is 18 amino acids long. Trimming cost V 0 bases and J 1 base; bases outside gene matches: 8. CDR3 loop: CASSLGRFGTGSGNTIYF. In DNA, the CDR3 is TGTGCCAGCAGCTTGGGTAGATTCGGGACAGGGTCTGGAAACACCATATATTTT.

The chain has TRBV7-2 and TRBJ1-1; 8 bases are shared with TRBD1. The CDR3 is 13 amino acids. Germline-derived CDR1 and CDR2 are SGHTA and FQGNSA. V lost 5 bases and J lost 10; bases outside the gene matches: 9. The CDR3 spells CASSPEAGGVAFF. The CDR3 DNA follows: TGTGCCAGCAGCCCAGAGGCAGGGGGCGTAGCTTTCTTT.

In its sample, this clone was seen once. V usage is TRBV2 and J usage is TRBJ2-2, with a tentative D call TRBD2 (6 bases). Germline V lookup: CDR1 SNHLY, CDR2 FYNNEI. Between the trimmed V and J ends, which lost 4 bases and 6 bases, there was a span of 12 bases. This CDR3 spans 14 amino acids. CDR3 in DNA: TGTGCCAGCAGTGTCATACGGGGGTCCGGGGAGCTGTTTTTT. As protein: CASSVIRGSGELFF.

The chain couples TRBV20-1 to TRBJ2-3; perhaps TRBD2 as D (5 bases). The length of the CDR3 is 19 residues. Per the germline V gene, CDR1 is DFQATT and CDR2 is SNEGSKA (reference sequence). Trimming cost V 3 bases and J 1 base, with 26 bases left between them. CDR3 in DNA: TGCAGTGCTAGTCCGGCCCCGAGGACTGTACTGGACCGCACAGATACGCAGTATTTT. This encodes CSASPAPRTVLDRTDTQYF.

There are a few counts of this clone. CDR3 in DNA: TGCGCCAGCAGCCAAGATTTGCCGGGAAGGGGAAACACCATATATTTT. Residues: CASSQDLPGRGNTIYF. The V gene is TRBV4-1, the J gene TRBJ1-3, with D unclear. This CDR3 contains 16 residues. V shed 0 bases and J shed 4 bases, with 13 bases lying between them. CDR1 and CDR2 (germline): MGHRA, YSYEKL.

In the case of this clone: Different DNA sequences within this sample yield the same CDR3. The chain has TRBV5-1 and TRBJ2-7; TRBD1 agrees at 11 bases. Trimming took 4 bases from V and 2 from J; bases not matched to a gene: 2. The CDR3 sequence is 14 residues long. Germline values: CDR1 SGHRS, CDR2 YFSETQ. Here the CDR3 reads CASSLGQGAYEQYF. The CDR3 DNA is TGCGCCAGCAGCCTGGGACAGGGGGCCTACGAGCAGTACTTC.

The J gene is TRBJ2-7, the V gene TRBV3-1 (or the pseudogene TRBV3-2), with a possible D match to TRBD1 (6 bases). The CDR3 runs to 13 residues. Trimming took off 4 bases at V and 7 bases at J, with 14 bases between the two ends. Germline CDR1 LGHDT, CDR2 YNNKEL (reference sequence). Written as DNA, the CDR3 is TGTGCCAGCAGCCGGACAGAGGGAAGGGAGCAGTACTTC. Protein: CASSRTEGREQYF.

The CDR3 loop is CASSQDLGGNEQFF. The CDR3 region has the DNA TGCGCCAGCAGCCAAGATCTAGGAGGGAATGAGCAGTTCTTC. The chain has TRBV4-3 and TRBJ2-1; weak D call: TRBD2 (6 bases). Germline assignment: CDR1 LGHNA and CDR2 YSLEER. The CDR3 contains 14 residues. Trimming took 0 bases from V and 7 from J, leaving 10 bases between them.

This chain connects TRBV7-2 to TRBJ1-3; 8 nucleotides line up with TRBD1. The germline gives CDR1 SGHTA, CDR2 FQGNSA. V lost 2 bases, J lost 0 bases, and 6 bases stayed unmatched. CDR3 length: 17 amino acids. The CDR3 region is CASSLSGGEISGNTIYF. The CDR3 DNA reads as TGTGCCAGCAGCTTATCAGGGGGCGAAATCTCTGGAAACACCATATATTTT.

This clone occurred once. CDR3 loop: CASSIVGSTSGTSYEQYF. DNA of the CDR3: TGTGCCAGTAGTATAGTGGGGTCCACTAGCGGGACCTCCTACGAGCAGTACTTC. The V and J genes are TRBV19 and TRBJ2-7; TRBD2 aligns across 10 bases. The trim removed 1 base at V and 0 bases at J, leaving 9 bases unmatched. This CDR3 has 18 amino acids. The V gene's germline CDR1 is LNHDA and CDR2 SQIVND (reference sequence).

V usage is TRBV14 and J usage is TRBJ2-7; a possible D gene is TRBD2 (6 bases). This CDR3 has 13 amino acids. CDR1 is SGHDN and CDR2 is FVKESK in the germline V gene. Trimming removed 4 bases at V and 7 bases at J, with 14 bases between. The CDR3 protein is CASSPRLDSEQYF. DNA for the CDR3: TGTGCCAGCAGCCCCCGACTAGATAGTGAGCAGTACTTC.

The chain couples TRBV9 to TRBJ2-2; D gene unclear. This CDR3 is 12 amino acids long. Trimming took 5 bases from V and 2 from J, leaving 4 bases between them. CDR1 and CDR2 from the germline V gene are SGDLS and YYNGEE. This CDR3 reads CASSSNTGELFF. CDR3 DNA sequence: TGTGCCAGCAGTAGTAACACCGGGGAGCTGTTTTTT.

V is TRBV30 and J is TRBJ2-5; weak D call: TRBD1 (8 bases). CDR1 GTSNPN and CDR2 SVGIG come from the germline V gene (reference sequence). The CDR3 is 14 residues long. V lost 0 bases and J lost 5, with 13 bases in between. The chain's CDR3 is CAWSVTGGDETQYF. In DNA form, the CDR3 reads TGTGCCTGGAGTGTAACAGGGGGGGATGAGACCCAGTACTTC.

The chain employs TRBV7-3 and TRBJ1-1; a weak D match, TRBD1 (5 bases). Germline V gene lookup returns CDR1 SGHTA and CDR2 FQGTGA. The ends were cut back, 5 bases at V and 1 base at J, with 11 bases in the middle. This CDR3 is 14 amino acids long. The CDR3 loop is CASSKGAPNTEAFF. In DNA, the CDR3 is TGTGCCAGCAGCAAAGGGGCCCCGAACACTGAAGCTTTCTTT.

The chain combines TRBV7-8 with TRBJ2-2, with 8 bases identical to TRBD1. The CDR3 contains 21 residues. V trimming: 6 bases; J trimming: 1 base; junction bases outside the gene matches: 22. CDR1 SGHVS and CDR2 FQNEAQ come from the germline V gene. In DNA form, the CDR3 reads TGTGCCAGCAGAACCCGAGGGGCAGGGGGCTTAATGTTCGGGAACACCGGGGAGCTGTTTTTT. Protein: CASRTRGAGGLMFGNTGELFF. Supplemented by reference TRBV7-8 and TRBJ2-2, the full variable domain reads GAGVSQSPRYKVAKRGQDVALRCDPISGHVSLFWYQQALGQGPEFLTYFQNEAQLDKSGLPSDRFFAERPEGSVSTLKIQRTQQEDSAVYLCASRTRGAGGLMFGNTGELFFGEGSRLTVL.

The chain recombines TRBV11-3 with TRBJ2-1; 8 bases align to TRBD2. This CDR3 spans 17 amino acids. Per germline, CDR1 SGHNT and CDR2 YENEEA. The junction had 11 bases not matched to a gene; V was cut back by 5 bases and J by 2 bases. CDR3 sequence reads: CASSPPRTGGAYNEQFF. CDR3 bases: TGTGCCAGCAGCCCTCCGAGGACGGGAGGGGCCTACAATGAGCAGTTCTTC.

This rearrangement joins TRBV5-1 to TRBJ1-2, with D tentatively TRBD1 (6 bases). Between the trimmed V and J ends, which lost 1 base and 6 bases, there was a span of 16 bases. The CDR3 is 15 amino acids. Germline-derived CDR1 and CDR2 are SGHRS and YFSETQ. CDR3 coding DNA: TGCGCCAGCAGCTTGAGAACGCAGCGGGACAATGGCTACACCTTC. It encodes CASSLRTQRDNGYTF.

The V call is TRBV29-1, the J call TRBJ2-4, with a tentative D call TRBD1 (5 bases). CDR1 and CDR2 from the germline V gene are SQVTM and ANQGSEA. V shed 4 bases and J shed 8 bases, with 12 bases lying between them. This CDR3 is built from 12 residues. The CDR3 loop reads CSVGVPGHIQYF. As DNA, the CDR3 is TGCAGCGTTGGGGTGCCAGGGCACATTCAGTACTTC. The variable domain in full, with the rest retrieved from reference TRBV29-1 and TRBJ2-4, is SAVISQKPSRDICQRGTSLTIQCQVDSQVTMMFWYRQQPGQSLTLIATANQGSEATYESGFVIDKFPISRPNLTFSTLTVSNMSPEDSSIYLCSVGVPGHIQYFGAGTRLSVL.

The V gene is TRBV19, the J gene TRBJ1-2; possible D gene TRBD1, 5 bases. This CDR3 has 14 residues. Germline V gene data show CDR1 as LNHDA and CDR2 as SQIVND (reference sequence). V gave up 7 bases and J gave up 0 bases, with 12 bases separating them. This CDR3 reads CASKVTETNYGYTF. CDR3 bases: TGTGCCAGTAAAGTGACAGAGACTAACTATGGCTACACCTTC.